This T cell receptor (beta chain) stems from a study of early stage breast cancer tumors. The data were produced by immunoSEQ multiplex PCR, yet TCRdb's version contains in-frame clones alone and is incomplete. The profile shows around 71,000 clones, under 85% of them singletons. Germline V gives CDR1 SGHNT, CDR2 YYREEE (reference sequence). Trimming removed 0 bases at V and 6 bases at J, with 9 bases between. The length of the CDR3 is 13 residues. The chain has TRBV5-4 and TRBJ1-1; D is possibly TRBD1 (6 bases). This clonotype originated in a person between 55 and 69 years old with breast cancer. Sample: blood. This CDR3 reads CASSLGQVAEAFF. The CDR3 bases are TGTGCCAGCAGCTTGGGACAGGTCGCTGAAGCTTTCTTT.